This TCR beta chain was sequenced during a study of blood T cells in healthy people across ages. This clonotype came up once. Its antigen is not known. Broader study findings: Among T cells, TCR beta diversity per million cells dropped roughly linearly as age rose. CMV status of donors was not determined, possibly confounding expanded clonotype changes. Unsorted PBMCs blocked a conclusive comparison of naive and antigen-experienced cells.

The second PCR ran about 7 to 12 cycles with a sample-barcoded 5' primer and J-beta primers. Template switching added a 12-random-nucleotide identifier to every cDNA molecule. A single record per CDR3 protein comes from TCRdb applying MiXCR to the 5' RACE reads. The table lists about 1.8 million distinct CDR3 sequences, about 50% of them singletons. The length of the CDR3 is 15 residues. The ends lost 0 bases at V and 6 bases at J; junction bases unmatched: 7. The V gene's germline CDR1 is SGHDN and CDR2 FVKESK. J is TRBJ2-7 and V is TRBV14; 8 bases match TRBD2. This receptor was obtained from a woman between 35 and 50 years old in good health. Source material: blood. CDR3 DNA sequence: TGTGCCAGCAGCCAAGATAACAGCGGGGGTACCGAGCAGTACTTC. Protein: CASSQDNSGGTEQYF.